Presented here are 25 T cell receptor beta chains from one specimen sequenced in a study of shared clonotypes between healthy human individuals. Libraries were prepared by immunoSEQ multiplex PCR; TCRdb keeps only in-frame clonotypes and omits some of them. This sample carries 450,000 to 600,000 clones, 79% of them seen once, and the ten largest clones take 12%. Sequenced: PBMCs. Every receptor here comes from a woman aged 40 to 50 in good health. Some clones in this sample may be carry-over from other donors' samples.

This clone was recorded a few times. The chain uses TRBV5-4 and TRBJ2-1; TRBD1 aligns across 11 bases. The CDR3 extends over 15 amino acids. In germline, CDR1 is SGHNT, CDR2 YYREEE (reference sequence). J lost 6 bases, V lost 3 bases, and 5 bases had no gene match. CDR3 sequence: CASSSGQGGFNEQFF. CDR3 sequence (DNA): TGTGCCAGCAGCTCGGGACAGGGGGGATTCAATGAGCAGTTCTTC.

Concerning this clone: This may stem from a read error, because a much larger clone lies one nucleotide away. Here the CDR3 omits its conserved ending phenylalanine or tryptophan, so a read error is the likely source. V usage is TRBV28 and J usage is TRBJ2-7, with D possibly being TRBD2 (5 bases). V lost 10 bases and J lost 4, with 20 bases in between. The germline V gene encodes CDR1 MDHEN and CDR2 SYDVKM. This CDR3 contains 14 residues. CDR3 bases: TGTGCCACCTGCCGGGGTGAGATGGCGTACGAGCAGTACCTC. Protein: CATCRGEMAYEQYL.

This rearrangement joins TRBV27 to TRBJ2-5; no clear D. The CDR3 totals 12 residues. Per germline, CDR1 MNHEY and CDR2 SMNVEV (reference sequence). The germline V and J ends were trimmed by 8 bases and 4 bases, with 11 bases remaining between them. The CDR3 sequence is CASSTTGETQYF. Written as DNA, the CDR3 is TGTGCCAGCTCGACGACGGGAGAGACCCAGTACTTC.

This clone occurred a few times. This chain uses TRBV7-9 with TRBJ2-6, with D perhaps TRBD1 or TRBD2 (5 bases each). V was clipped by 1 base and J by 0 bases, with 13 bases between them. This CDR3 comprises 18 residues. CDR1 and CDR2 (germline): SEHNR, FQNEAQ (reference sequence). The CDR3 here is CASSLGRDRVSGANVLTF. The CDR3 nucleotides read TGTGCCAGCAGCTTAGGCCGGGACCGAGTCTCTGGGGCCAACGTCCTGACTTTC.

This chain joins TRBV5-4 and TRBJ1-3; 9 bases agree with TRBD1. Germline CDR1 is SGHNT and CDR2 is YYREEE (reference sequence). This CDR3 is 18 amino acids long. The V segment lost 2 bases and the J segment 7 bases; nucleotides outside the gene matches: 16. CDR3 in amino acids: CASSFQGQGRTLVNTIYF. CDR3 in DNA: TGTGCCAGCAGCTTTCAGGGACAGGGACGAACCCTCGTTAACACCATATATTTT.

This clone was counted between two and nine times. CDR3 nucleotide sequence: TGTGCCAGCTCACCAGGGACCACCGGGGAGCTGTTTTTT. Protein: CASSPGTTGELFF. The chain uses TRBV18 and TRBJ2-2; the D call may be TRBD1 or TRBD2 (5 bases each). Germline values: CDR1 KGHSH, CDR2 LQKENI. Between the trimmed V and J ends, which lost 2 bases and 4 bases, there was a span of 5 bases. The CDR3 length is 13 residues.

The gene calls are TRBV7-9 and TRBJ2-5; no reliable D call. The CDR3 consists of 14 residues. Germline CDR1 and CDR2: SEHNR and FQNEAQ (reference sequence). Deletions cut 1 base from V and 3 bases from J, with 9 bases between. DNA of the CDR3: TGTGCCAGCAGCTTAGAGGTCAGAAAAGAGACCCAGTACTTC. Translation: CASSLEVRKETQYF.

This clone was seen at least ten times. The chain links TRBV7-2 to TRBJ1-2, with TRBD1 matching over 10 bases. CDR1 and CDR2 from the germline V gene are SGHTA and FQGNSA. V shed 5 bases and J 1 base; nucleotides not matched to a gene: 1. CDR3 length: 14 amino acids. The CDR3 is CASSRTGGNYGYTF. The CDR3 nucleotides are TGTGCCAGCAGCCGGACAGGGGGTAACTATGGCTACACCTTC.

This clone was detected only once. The rearrangement uses TRBV2 and TRBJ2-3; 7 bases fit TRBD1. The length of the CDR3 is 14 residues. CDR1 is SNHLY, CDR2 FYNNEI, per germline. V shed 7 bases and J 0 bases; nucleotides not matched to a gene: 4. CDR3 residues: CASMDRSSTDTQYF. CDR3 DNA: TGTGCCAGCATGGACAGGTCTAGCACAGATACGCAGTATTTT.

For this clone: A much larger clonotype is one base distant, so this may be a read error. Other DNA sequences in the same sample also yield this CDR3. The chain recombines TRBV30 with TRBJ1-4; D not resolved. Germline CDR1 GTSNPN, CDR2 SVGIG (reference sequence). This CDR3 region has 15 residues. Trimming removed 2 bases from V and 17 bases from J, with 27 bases in between. CDR3 sequence reads: CAWSYSSILNHPIFF. The CDR3 DNA is TGTGCCTGGAGTTATTCTAGTATCCTGAACCACCCCATTTTTTTT.

The chain is built from TRBV4-3 and TRBJ2-1, with 9 bases lining up with TRBD2. The CDR3 runs 15 residues. V shed 8 bases and J 3 bases; nucleotides not matched to a gene: 8. The V gene's germline CDR1 is LGHNA and CDR2 YSLEER. CDR3 sequence: CASGQAGGNYNEQFF. Written as DNA, the CDR3 is TGCGCCAGCGGACAAGCGGGAGGAAACTACAATGAGCAGTTCTTC.

V usage is TRBV7-2 and J usage is TRBJ2-3, with D maybe TRBD2 (6 bases). Trimming pared 5 bases from V and 1 base from J, leaving 16 bases between. The CDR3 is 16 amino acids. Per the germline V gene, CDR1 is SGHTA and CDR2 is FQGNSA. Here the CDR3 DNA reads TGTGCCAGCAGCCACCGCGGGACTTCACGCACAGATACGCAGTATTTT. This sequence encodes CASSHRGTSRTDTQYF. Together with reference TRBV7-2 and TRBJ2-3, the CDR3 gives the full variable domain: GAGVSQSPSNKVTEKGKDVELRCDPISGHTALYWYRQSLGQGLEFLIYFQGNSAPDKSGLPSDRFSAERTGGSVSTLTIQRTQQEDSAVYLCASSHRGTSRTDTQYFGPGTRLTVL.

This clone has more than one count but fewer than ten. The rearrangement joins TRBV29-1 to TRBJ1-5; D gene unclear. From germline, CDR1 is SQVTM and CDR2 ANQGSEA. V lost 4 bases to trimming and J lost 1 base, with 8 bases between them. This CDR3 contains 13 residues. CDR3 sequence reads: CSVVESSNQPQHF. Written as DNA, the CDR3 is TGCAGCGTTGTAGAATCAAGCAATCAGCCCCAGCATTTT.

A note on this clone: Germline and junction disagree at one end, which may indicate a read error. The gene calls are TRBV7-7 and TRBJ2-7; the D gene is possibly TRBD2 (6 bases). Germline V lookup: CDR1 SSHAT, CDR2 FNYEAQ (reference sequence). The CDR3 spans 15 residues. CDR3 sequence: CASSLGIGGDYEQYF. The DNA of the CDR3 is TGTGCTAGCAGCTTAGGGATCGGGGGAGACTACGAGCAGTACTTC.

The genes are TRBV18 and TRBJ2-5; D ambiguous. This CDR3 comprises 13 residues. Germline values: CDR1 KGHSH, CDR2 LQKENI. V was cut by 0 bases and J by 5 bases, with 7 bases left in between. The CDR3 bases are TGTGCCAGCTCACCACCGGCTAGGGAGACCCAGTACTTC. Encoded protein: CASSPPARETQYF.

This clone was counted between two and nine times. The J gene is TRBJ2-7, the V gene TRBV4-3; TRBD2 matches at 12 bases. V lost 0 bases to trimming and J lost 0 bases; unmatched junction nucleotides: 9. The CDR3 extends over 19 amino acids. The germline CDR1 and CDR2 sequences are LGHNA and YSLEER. CDR3 amino acids: CASSQEIGLAGSSSYEQYF. CDR3 DNA sequence: TGCGCCAGCAGCCAAGAAATTGGACTAGCGGGATCCAGCTCCTACGAGCAGTACTTC.

This clone came up once. The chain recombines TRBV5-4 with TRBJ2-2; weak D call: TRBD1 (5 bases). V dropped 3 bases and J dropped 5 bases, with 26 bases sitting between them. This CDR3 comprises 19 residues. Germline V gene data show CDR1 as SGHNT and CDR2 as YYREEE (reference sequence). CDR3 sequence reads: CASSSPLGAQGERTGELFF. In DNA, the CDR3 is TGTGCCAGCAGCTCTCCCCTTGGGGCGCAGGGTGAGAGGACCGGGGAGCTGTTTTTT.

This chain uses TRBV7-9 with TRBJ1-1, with D maybe TRBD1 (6 bases). Germline CDR1 reads SEHNR; CDR2 reads FQNEAQ (reference sequence). V shed 5 bases and J shed 7 bases, with 20 bases lying between them. CDR3 length equals 15 residues. CDR3 amino acids: CASSPGHSNKGEAFF. The CDR3 coding sequence is TGTGCCAGCAGCCCGGGACATTCCAACAAGGGTGAAGCTTTCTTT. Using reference TRBV7-9 and TRBJ1-1 for the parts outside the CDR3, the full variable domain is DTGVSQNPRHKITKRGQNVTFRCDPISEHNRLYWYRQTLGQGPEFLTYFQNEAQLEKSRLLSDRFSAERPKGSFSTLEIQRTEQGDSAMYLCASSPGHSNKGEAFFGQGTRLTVV.

The rearrangement links TRBV6-5 to TRBJ1-3; D unclear. V was cut by 6 bases and J by 4 bases, with 13 bases left in between. CDR1 is MNHEY and CDR2 is SVGAGI in the germline V gene. There are 14 residues in the CDR3. The CDR3 is CASSLAGSGNTIYF. The CDR3 DNA follows: TGTGCCAGCAGCCTCGCCGGGTCCGGAAACACCATATATTTT.

This chain connects TRBV6-5 to TRBJ1-1; possible D gene TRBD1, 5 bases. The V end was cut by 7 bases, the J end by 6 bases, with 15 bases between. CDR1 and CDR2 from the germline V gene are MNHEY and SVGAGI. CDR3 size: 13 residues. CDR3 sequence: CASTPTDSSEAFF. In DNA, the CDR3 is TGTGCCAGCACTCCGACAGACAGCTCTGAAGCTTTCTTT.

This chain connects TRBV7-8 to TRBJ1-4; D not certain. Germline values: CDR1 SGHVS, CDR2 FQNEAQ. Trimming removed 5 bases from V and 4 bases from J, with 14 bases in between. This CDR3 contains 15 residues. This CDR3 is CASSGSRTFNEKLFF. DNA of the CDR3: TGTGCCAGCAGCGGATCCAGGACCTTTAATGAAAAACTGTTTTTT.

V gene TRBV7-9 combines with J gene TRBJ2-7; D not resolved. Trimming shortened V by 4 bases and J by 4 bases, and 5 bases separated the two germline ends. The CDR3 contains 11 residues. Germline CDR1 is SEHNR and CDR2 is FQNEAQ (reference sequence). CDR3 residues: CASSYRYEQYF. For the CDR3, the DNA is TGTGCCAGCAGCTATAGATACGAGCAGTACTTC.

This clone has just one count. The J gene is TRBJ1-1, the V gene TRBV11-1, with D unclear. The germline V gene has CDR1 SGHAT and CDR2 FQDESV (reference sequence). Trimming removed 2 bases from V and 7 bases from J, with 23 bases in between. The CDR3 is made up of 17 amino acids. This CDR3 reads CASSLRLSDRFGIEAFF. In DNA, the CDR3 is TGTGCCAGCAGCTTACGATTGTCCGATCGATTCGGCATTGAAGCTTTCTTT.

The chain joins TRBV10-3 to TRBJ2-7; 14 bases match TRBD2. The CDR3 is 16 residues long. The germline gives CDR1 ENHRY, CDR2 SYGVKD. V lost 2 bases to trimming and J lost 4 bases; unmatched junction nucleotides: 4. The CDR3 sequence is CAISEPGTSGSYEQYF. The CDR3 DNA reads as TGTGCCATCAGTGAGCCCGGGACTAGCGGGAGTTACGAGCAGTACTTC.

The chain recombines TRBV5-1 with TRBJ2-5; no firm D call. Germline V gene sequence: CDR1 SGHRS, CDR2 YFSETQ. This CDR3 has 13 residues. V was trimmed by 4 bases and J by 3 bases, leaving 10 bases between them. This CDR3 reads CASSQGSEETQYF. Written as DNA, the CDR3 is TGCGCCAGCAGCCAAGGGTCAGAAGAGACCCAGTACTTC.